This entry lists 10 T cell receptor beta chains sequenced from one sample in a study of OX40 agonist ivuxolimab in advanced cancers. Sequencing was performed with immunoSEQ multiplex PCR; in TCRdb, only in-frame clones are kept and a portion is missing. Of about 66,000 clones in the sample, more than 60% were seen once. The sample was CD4+ or CD8+ T cells sorted from blood, taken in a trial of the OX40 agonist ivuxolimab. The receptors were sampled from an adult with an advanced solid tumor such as melanoma, head and neck, liver or kidney cancer.

This sequence joins TRBV10-3 and TRBJ1-3; 11 nucleotides match TRBD1. V trimming: 10 bases; J trimming: 3 bases; junction bases outside the gene matches: 8. The germline V gene has CDR1 ENHRY and CDR2 SYGVKD. The CDR3 spans 15 residues. CDR3 amino acids: CATRDRGADGNTIYF. As DNA, the CDR3 is TGTGCCACCCGGGACAGGGGGGCGGATGGAAACACCATATATTTT.

V and J are TRBV5-4 and TRBJ1-1; D gene uncertain. This CDR3 has 16 amino acids. Germline CDR1 reads SGHNT; CDR2 reads YYREEE (reference sequence). V gave up 5 bases and J gave up 1 base, with 18 bases separating them. The chain's CDR3 is CASSHDVNLPNTEAFF. The CDR3 DNA follows: TGTGCCAGCAGTCACGACGTCAACCTCCCGAACACTGAAGCTTTCTTT.

The V and J genes are TRBV29-1 and TRBJ2-5; possible D gene TRBD1, 5 bases. Trimming cost V 4 bases and J 5 bases, with 17 bases left between them. Per the germline V gene, CDR1 is SQVTM and CDR2 is ANQGSEA. CDR3 length: 14 residues. The CDR3 is CSVVGQGILETQYF. CDR3 nucleotides: TGCAGCGTTGTCGGTCAGGGAATTTTGGAGACCCAGTACTTC. Supplemented by reference TRBV29-1 and TRBJ2-5, the full variable domain reads SAVISQKPSRDICQRGTSLTIQCQVDSQVTMMFWYRQQPGQSLTLIATANQGSEATYESGFVIDKFPISRPNLTFSTLTVSNMSPEDSSIYLCSVVGQGILETQYFGPGTRLLVL.

The chain recombines TRBV5-1 with TRBJ2-1; tentatively, D is TRBD2 (5 bases). This CDR3 region has 14 residues. Germline CDR1 reads SGHRS; CDR2 reads YFSETQ. V lost 0 bases and J lost 9, with 13 bases in between. The chain's CDR3 is CASSLGTGRVEQFF. CDR3 in DNA: TGCGCCAGCAGCTTGGGGACTGGGCGCGTTGAGCAGTTCTTC.

This chain uses TRBV6-5 with TRBJ2-7; 13 nucleotides align to TRBD2. This CDR3 has 15 amino acids. Germline V gene sequence: CDR1 MNHEY, CDR2 SVGAGI. With V trimmed by 6 bases and J by 3 bases, 5 bases remained unmatched. The CDR3 protein is CASRSLAGGIYEQYF. CDR3 coding DNA: TGTGCCAGCAGATCACTAGCGGGAGGGATCTACGAGCAGTACTTC.

Written as DNA, the CDR3 is TGTGCCTGGAGTGTACGCGGCACAGATACGCAGTATTTT. It encodes CAWSVRGTDTQYF. This rearrangement joins TRBV30 to TRBJ2-3; D not certain. The V gene lost 0 bases and the J gene lost 1 base, with 5 bases spanning the gap. Germline V gene lookup returns CDR1 GTSNPN and CDR2 SVGIG (reference sequence). CDR3 length equals 13 residues.

The rearrangement links TRBV7-3 to TRBJ2-5, with 9 bases lining up with TRBD1. The V gene's germline CDR1 is SGHTA and CDR2 FQGTGA. There are 15 residues in the CDR3. V lost 4 bases to trimming and J lost 3 bases; unmatched junction nucleotides: 6. CDR3: CASSSGDRAEETQYF. CDR3 DNA sequence: TGTGCCAGCAGCTCAGGGGACAGGGCGGAAGAGACCCAGTACTTC.

The chain has TRBV30 and TRBJ2-5, with D perhaps matching TRBD1 (5 bases). Germline CDR1 and CDR2: GTSNPN and SVGIG (reference sequence). The length of the CDR3 is 14 residues. V dropped 3 bases and J dropped 2 bases, with 13 bases sitting between them. This CDR3 is CAWSLGASQETQYF. The CDR3, as DNA: TGTGCCTGGAGCCTAGGGGCCTCACAAGAGACCCAGTACTTC.

This rearrangement joins TRBV28 to TRBJ1-2, with a weak D call TRBD1 (5 bases). CDR3 length equals 14 residues. V was shortened by 3 bases and J by 2 bases, with 10 bases between the two germline ends. Germline assignment: CDR1 MDHEN and CDR2 SYDVKM. The CDR3 protein is CASSFSGGNYGYTF. CDR3 in DNA: TGTGCCAGCAGTTTTTCGGGGGGGAACTATGGCTACACCTTC.

V gene TRBV19 combines with J gene TRBJ2-1, with D maybe TRBD2 (5 bases). CDR1 is LNHDA and CDR2 is SQIVND in the germline V gene (reference sequence). The CDR3 length is 15 residues. Trimming pared 7 bases from V and 4 bases from J, leaving 17 bases between. CDR3 residues: CASTLEGLNYNEQFF. As DNA, the CDR3 is TGTGCCAGTACCCTTGAGGGCCTTAATTACAATGAGCAGTTCTTC.